A single sample is the source of the 10 T cell receptor beta chains below, sequenced in a study of CD8 T cells in Susac syndrome. RNA amounts of roughly 0.45 to 1 ug underwent reverse transcription with random hexamers. TCRdb analysed the immunoSEQ multiplex PCR reads with MiXCR anew, one entry per CDR3 protein. The sample contains under 350,000 distinct CDR3 sequences, roughly nine tenths of which appear only once. Sequencing was performed on CD4+ T cells from PBMCs. The receptors were sampled from a human donor with multiple sclerosis.

In this sample, this clonotype turned up once. The genes are TRBV6-5 and TRBJ1-1; D unresolved. V lost 7 bases, J lost 6 bases, and 18 bases lay in between. Looked up from germline, CDR1 is MNHEY and CDR2 is SVGAGI. The length of the CDR3 is 14 residues. This chain's CDR3 is CASTRTASTAEAFF. CDR3 DNA sequence: TGTGCCAGCACCAGGACGGCCTCGACCGCTGAAGCTTTCTTT.

This clonotype was seen just once. J is TRBJ2-7 and V is TRBV5-1, with D tentatively TRBD1 (6 bases). Germline CDR1 and CDR2: SGHRS and YFSETQ. Between the trimmed V and J ends, which lost 3 bases and 2 bases, there was a span of 21 bases. The CDR3 loop spans 17 amino acids. CDR3: CASSSKNRVRSPYEQYF. CDR3 coding DNA: TGCGCCAGCAGCTCAAAGAACAGGGTAAGATCCCCCTACGAGCAGTACTTC.

The rearrangement joins TRBV7-2 to TRBJ2-5; 8 bases map to TRBD2. Germline V gene sequence: CDR1 SGHTA, CDR2 FQGNSA. The J segment lost 4 bases and the V segment lost 4 bases, leaving 5 bases of the junction unmatched. CDR3 length: 14 amino acids. The chain's CDR3 is CASSSPGGIETQYF. The CDR3 DNA reads as TGTGCCAGCAGCTCGCCGGGGGGGATAGAGACCCAGTACTTC.

A note on this clonotype: The junction shows a germline mismatch at one end, possibly a read error. The V call is TRBV7-9, the J call TRBJ1-1; D possibly corresponds to TRBD1 (5 bases). Looked up from germline, CDR1 is SEHNR and CDR2 is FQNEAQ (reference sequence). The CDR3 length is 16 residues. As DNA, the CDR3 is TGTGCCAGCAGCTGGGGTAGGAGGGGAGTCAACACTGAAGTTTTCTTT. This encodes CASSWGRRGVNTEVFF. The full variable domain, in which reference TRBV7-9 and TRBJ1-1 provide the parts outside the CDR3, is DTGVSQNPRHKITKRGQNVTFRCDPISEHNRLYWYRQTLGQGPEFLTYFQNEAQLEKSRLLSDRFSAERPKGSFSTLEIQRTEQGDSAMYLCASSWGRRGVNTEVFFGQGTRLTVV.

The V call is TRBV29-1, the J call TRBJ1-1; D not certain. This CDR3 comprises 12 residues. Deletions cut 3 bases from V and 6 bases from J, with 11 bases between. The germline V gene has CDR1 SQVTM and CDR2 ANQGSEA. CDR3 region: CSVDGDVPEAFF. CDR3 bases: TGCAGCGTTGATGGCGATGTCCCTGAAGCTTTCTTT.

This clonotype has a handful of counts. The J gene is TRBJ2-3, the V gene TRBV5-1; the match to TRBD2 covers 9 bases. Germline CDR1 reads SGHRS; CDR2 reads YFSETQ. The CDR3 has 19 amino acids. The V segment lost 3 bases and the J segment 1 base; nucleotides outside the gene matches: 15. The DNA of the CDR3 is TGCGCCAGCAGCTCTTCACCTGGCGTCGAGCGGGGGGGCACAGATACGCAGTATTTT. Its translation: CASSSSPGVERGGTDTQYF.

This clonotype was found once. This chain links TRBV11-2 with TRBJ1-1, with D possibly TRBD1 on 5 matching bases. Per the germline V gene, CDR1 is SGHAT and CDR2 is FQNNGV. This CDR3 spans 15 amino acids. The V gene lost 3 bases and the J gene lost 1 base, with 12 bases spanning the gap. CDR3 residues: CASSFTRAANTEAFF. The DNA for the CDR3 is TGTGCCAGCAGCTTCACCAGGGCTGCGAACACTGAAGCTTTCTTT. Together with reference TRBV11-2 and TRBJ1-1, the CDR3 gives the full variable domain: EAGVAQSPRYKIIEKRQSVAFWCNPISGHATLYWYQQILGQGPKLLIQFQNNGVVDDSQLPKDRFSAERLKGVDSTLKIQPAKLEDSAVYLCASSFTRAANTEAFFGQGTRLTVV.

The chain combines TRBV7-9 with TRBJ2-1, with 7 nucleotides matching TRBD2. J gave up 7 bases and V 4 bases, and 10 bases lay outside the gene matches. CDR1 is SEHNR and CDR2 is FQNEAQ in the germline V gene (reference sequence). This CDR3 region has 15 residues. DNA for the CDR3: TGTGCCAGCAGCTATGGGGCGGGAGTAAATAATGAGCAGTTCTTC. As protein: CASSYGAGVNNEQFF.

The CDR3 DNA sequence: TGTGCCAGCAGTCCCGACAGGTTCAACACCGGGGAGCTGTTTTTT. Translating it yields CASSPDRFNTGELFF. The genes are TRBV6-1 and TRBJ2-2; D perhaps matches TRBD1 (6 bases). CDR1 and CDR2 (germline): MNHNS, SASEGT. The CDR3 loop spans 15 amino acids. V was shortened by 5 bases and J by 2 bases, with 12 bases between the two germline ends.

V is TRBV7-9 and J is TRBJ2-1, with 7 positions matching TRBD1. The V gene end was trimmed by 3 bases and the J gene end by 5 bases; junction bases not matched to a gene: 4. The CDR3 is 14 residues long. Germline CDR1 is SEHNR and CDR2 is FQNEAQ (reference sequence). CDR3 protein: CASSFHRGNNEQFF. CDR3 DNA sequence: TGTGCCAGCAGCTTCCACAGGGGCAACAATGAGCAGTTCTTC. The full variable domain, rest sourced from reference TRBV7-9 and TRBJ2-1, is DTGVSQNPRHKITKRGQNVTFRCDPISEHNRLYWYRQTLGQGPEFLTYFQNEAQLEKSRLLSDRFSAERPKGSFSTLEIQRTEQGDSAMYLCASSFHRGNNEQFFGPGTRLTVL.